Presented here are 9 T cell receptor beta chains from one specimen sequenced in a study of shared clonotypes between healthy human individuals. Repertoires were generated with immunoSEQ multiplex PCR, while TCRdb's copy carries only in-frame clones and drops some. The data contain millions of clones, 90% to 95% of them seen just once; the ten biggest clones take up under 0.15%. Sequencing input: naive CD4+ T cells sorted from blood. Stated subset: CD45RA+ positively selected. The receptors shown here come from a man between 18 and 29 years old in good health.

The chain links TRBV6-1 to TRBJ1-3; 8 nucleotides agree with TRBD1. Trimming cost V 4 bases and J 0 bases; bases outside gene matches: 5. The CDR3 is 16 amino acids. Per the germline V gene, CDR1 is MNHNS and CDR2 is SASEGT. CDR3 loop: CASSVTGVLSGNTIYF. CDR3 sequence (DNA): TGTGCCAGCAGTGTGACAGGGGTACTCTCTGGAAACACCATATATTTT.

Details on this clone: Other DNA sequences from this sample encode an identical CDR3 as well. V is TRBV6-5 and J is TRBJ1-2; the match to TRBD1 covers 8 bases. Trimming removed 0 bases from V and 4 bases from J; junction bases left unmatched: 4. This CDR3 spans 15 amino acids. Germline V CDR1 and CDR2: MNHEY, SVGAGI. The CDR3, as DNA: TGTGCCAGCAGTTACTCTGACAGGGGCGGCTATGGCTACACCTTC. It yields the protein CASSYSDRGGYGYTF.

The sample holds a few counts of this clone. J is TRBJ1-5 and V is TRBV10-3; tentative D call: TRBD1 (6 bases). V lost 0 bases and J lost 1, with 7 bases in between. There are 15 residues in the CDR3. The germline gives CDR1 ENHRY, CDR2 SYGVKD. The CDR3 region has the DNA TGTGCCATCAGTGAGTCCGGACAGAGCAATCAGCCCCAGCATTTT. Translation: CAISESGQSNQPQHF.

V is TRBV19 and J is TRBJ1-5; TRBD1 matches 11 bases. Germline CDR1 LNHDA, CDR2 SQIVND (reference sequence). Trimming cost V 8 bases and J 4 bases; bases outside gene matches: 4. The CDR3 sequence is 14 residues long. The CDR3 coding sequence is TGTGCCAGTCGGGACAGGGGGGCGAATCAGCCCCAGCATTTT. Translating it yields CASRDRGANQPQHF.

V gene TRBV11-2 combines with J gene TRBJ1-2, with D possibly matching TRBD1 (5 bases). Trimming took off 5 bases at V and 10 bases at J, with 23 bases between the two ends. The CDR3 extends over 15 amino acids. Germline lookup yields CDR1 SGHAT and CDR2 FQNNGV. CDR3 DNA: TGTGCCAGCAGCCTTGGGACGGGGATTTATGAGGTCTACACCTTC. It codes for CASSLGTGIYEVYTF. Filled out from reference TRBV11-2 and TRBJ1-2, the complete variable domain reads EAGVAQSPRYKIIEKRQSVAFWCNPISGHATLYWYQQILGQGPKLLIQFQNNGVVDDSQLPKDRFSAERLKGVDSTLKIQPAKLEDSAVYLCASSLGTGIYEVYTFGSGTRLTVV.

For this clone: The germline gene is not matched at one end of the junction; a read error may be the cause. This chain links TRBV7-2 with TRBJ2-5; 10 bases agree with TRBD2. This CDR3 comprises 18 residues. Germline V gene sequence: CDR1 SGHTA, CDR2 FQGNSA. CDR3 loop: CASSLDYSSGGFQATQYF. Written as DNA, the CDR3 is TGTGCCAGCAGCTTAGACTATTCTAGCGGGGGTTTTCAAGCGACCCAGTACTTC.

The chain has TRBV6-6 and TRBJ2-2, with TRBD1 matching 9 bases. With 6 bases clipped from V and 4 bases from J, the junction kept 6 bases outside the gene matches. Germline V gene lookup returns CDR1 MNHNY and CDR2 SVGAGI (reference sequence). The CDR3 contains 15 residues. CDR3 nucleotide sequence: TGTGCCAGCAGCCCAGGGACAGGGATCACCGGGGAGCTGTTTTTT. Its translation: CASSPGTGITGELFF.

V and J are TRBV28 and TRBJ1-5; TRBD1 agrees at 9 bases. The germline CDR1 and CDR2 sequences are MDHEN and SYDVKM. J lost 1 base, V lost 6 bases, and 4 bases had no gene match. This CDR3 has 15 amino acids. The CDR3 region is CASRQGAVSNQPQHF. The CDR3 bases are TGTGCCAGCAGACAGGGGGCCGTGAGCAATCAGCCCCAGCATTTT. The full variable domain, in which reference TRBV28 and TRBJ1-5 provide the parts outside the CDR3, is DVKVTQSSRYLVKRTGEKVFLECVQDMDHENMFWYRQDPGLGLRLIYFSYDVKMKEKGDIPEGYSVSREKKERFSLILESASTNQTSMYLCASRQGAVSNQPQHFGDGTRLSIL.

The chain links TRBV5-1 to TRBJ1-1, with TRBD1 matching 7 bases. V lost 4 bases to trimming and J lost 1 base; unmatched junction nucleotides: 4. The CDR3 is 14 amino acids. Germline V CDR1 and CDR2: SGHRS, YFSETQ. The CDR3 bases are TGCGCCAGCAGCCGGGACAGTAAGAACACTGAAGCTTTCTTT. It is translated as CASSRDSKNTEAFF.